This T cell receptor (beta chain) appears in the sequencing data of a study of shared clonotypes between healthy human individuals. Background on the study: Every donor yielded three CD4 naive, three CD4 memory, two CD8 naive and one CD8 memory plate. Study-level findings and limits: Despite large depth, sorted-subset datasets appeared incompletely sequenced. Compared with memory subsets, naive subsets generally had larger estimated richness.

Data came from immunoSEQ multiplex PCR; TCRdb stores just in-frame clones and leaves some out. The table shows a few million clones, with 85% to 95% occurring only once. Germline CDR1 reads MDHEN; CDR2 reads SYDVKM. Trimming took 3 bases from V and 4 from J, leaving 13 bases between them. The CDR3 totals 15 residues. Worth noting for this clone: Antigen unknown.

The material sequenced was naive CD4+ T cells from PBMCs. The subset: CD45RA+ positively selected. The rearrangement joins TRBV28 to TRBJ1-5; no clear D. The TCR was taken from a man between 18 and 29 years old in good health. Some clones in this sample may be carry-over from other donors' samples. DNA of the CDR3: TGTGCCAGCAGTTTCGACCGACTCCTTAATCAGCCCCAGCATTTT. It encodes CASSFDRLLNQPQHF. Complete variable domain (other parts from reference TRBV28 and TRBJ1-5): DVKVTQSSRYLVKRTGEKVFLECVQDMDHENMFWYRQDPGLGLRLIYFSYDVKMKEKGDIPEGYSVSREKKERFSLILESASTNQTSMYLCASSFDRLLNQPQHFGDGTRLSIL.